This T cell receptor beta chain was captured by sequencing in a study of cytomegalovirus exposure and HLA in healthy donors. This CDR3 is built from 15 residues. With V trimmed by 1 base and J by 8 bases, 10 bases remained unmatched. Per germline, CDR1 MDHEN and CDR2 SYDVKM. The PCR was carried out with 60 Vbeta primers and 13 Jbeta primers. Sequencing used immunoSEQ multiplex PCR; TCRdb keeps in-frame clones, though not all of them. This table has some 120,000 clones, less than 85% appearing once. The TCR was taken from a man aged 25 to 40 in good health and CMV-seronegative. Sequences were obtained from PBMCs. This chain joins TRBV28 and TRBJ1-2; 7 bases line up with TRBD1. The CDR3 sequence is CASSLSSGQGGGYTF. CDR3 nucleotides: TGTGCCAGCAGTTTATCGTCTGGGCAGGGGGGCGGCTACACCTTC.